The 16 T cell receptor beta chains reported below all come from one sample, sequenced in a study of blood T cells in healthy people across ages. Primers used in a second PCR of about 7 to 12 cycles were a sample-barcoded 5' primer and a J-beta primer mix. TCRdb called the 5' RACE reads again in MiXCR, with one record for every CDR3 protein. The table records 550,000 to 700,000 distinct CDR3 sequences, 27% of them present only once. Sequenced: blood. All receptors derive from a woman in her 70s in good health.

This clonotype was picked up many times. V gene TRBV7-7 combines with J gene TRBJ2-5; D is possibly TRBD1 (6 bases). The CDR3 contains 13 residues. Germline values: CDR1 SSHAT, CDR2 FNYEAQ (reference sequence). The V and J ends lost 6 bases and 1 base respectively, with 9 bases between them. The CDR3 sequence is CASSRDTQETQYF. CDR3 DNA: TGTGCCAGCAGTCGGGACACCCAAGAGACCCAGTACTTC.

In this sample, this clonotype turned up once. The chain joins TRBV20-1 to TRBJ2-2; D remains unclear. The CDR3 covers 13 residues. Trimming took 3 bases from V and 6 from J, leaving 11 bases between them. Germline CDR1 and CDR2: DFQATT and SNEGSKA (reference sequence). CDR3 protein: CSASDHRPGELFF. The CDR3 DNA sequence: TGCAGTGCTAGCGACCATCGGCCCGGGGAGCTGTTTTTT.

This clonotype was detected only a few times. In DNA form, the CDR3 reads TGTGCCAGCAGCTTAGAGCCGGCAGGCACCCAGTACTTC. Residues: CASSLEPAGTQYF. This sequence joins TRBV11-2 and TRBJ2-5; D is ambiguous. V lost 0 bases and J lost 8, with 10 bases in between. The CDR3 runs 13 residues. Germline-derived CDR1 and CDR2 are SGHAT and FQNNGV.

The J gene is TRBJ2-1, the V gene TRBV29-1; 10 nucleotides agree with TRBD1. The CDR3 has 13 amino acids. The germline CDR1 and CDR2 sequences are SQVTM and ANQGSEA. V lost 7 bases and J lost 3; bases outside the gene matches: 3. The CDR3 loop is CSARDRGYNEQFF. The CDR3 DNA is TGCAGCGCGCGGGACAGGGGCTACAATGAGCAGTTCTTC.

The chain combines TRBV5-1 with TRBJ2-5; D call uncertain. Trimming removed 0 bases from V and 1 base from J, with 7 bases in between. The germline CDR1 and CDR2 sequences are SGHRS and YFSETQ. The CDR3 has 14 residues. DNA of the CDR3: TGCGCCAGCAGCTTGGGTTCAATCCAAGAGACCCAGTACTTC. Translation gives CASSLGSIQETQYF.

The chain has TRBV12-3 or TRBV12-4 and TRBJ1-2, with D unclear. This CDR3 has 13 residues. V lost 5 bases and J lost 3, with 10 bases in between. The CDR3 region is CASSPGSYYGYTF. In nucleotides, the CDR3 is TGTGCCAGCAGTCCCGGGAGTTACTATGGCTACACCTTC.

V usage is TRBV12-3 or TRBV12-4 and J usage is TRBJ1-1; D is perhaps TRBD1 (5 bases). This CDR3 contains 14 residues. Trimming removed 6 bases from V and 10 bases from J, with 21 bases in between. The CDR3 DNA sequence: TGTGCCAGCAGCAGCCACACAGGACCAGAGAGAGCTTTCTTT. Protein: CASSSHTGPERAFF.

The chain joins TRBV7-2 to TRBJ2-5, with TRBD2 matching over 12 bases. The CDR3 is 17 residues long. The germline V gene has CDR1 SGHTA and CDR2 FQGNSA. V was pared by 4 bases and J by 5 bases, with 11 bases of the junction left unmatched. The CDR3 DNA is TGTGCCAGCAGCTACCGCCCCGGACTAGCGGGGTTGGAGACCCAGTACTTC. Translation gives CASSYRPGLAGLETQYF.

This clonotype was seen a few times. The chain couples TRBV18 to TRBJ2-7; 7 bases line up with TRBD1. The V segment lost 8 bases and the J segment 5 bases; nucleotides outside the gene matches: 9. Germline V CDR1 and CDR2: KGHSH, LQKENI. This CDR3 comprises 13 residues. The CDR3 DNA reads as TGTGCCAGCGAAAACAGGGGAACCGACGAGCAGTACTTC. Translated: CASENRGTDEQYF.

The chain carries TRBV20-1 and TRBJ2-1, with D tentatively TRBD2 (5 bases). Deletions cut 2 bases from V and 9 bases from J, with 14 bases between. Germline loops: CDR1 DFQATT, CDR2 SNEGSKA (reference sequence). CDR3 length equals 13 residues. The CDR3: CSARSVPRAEQFF. CDR3 nucleotides: TGCAGTGCTAGATCGGTCCCGCGGGCTGAGCAGTTCTTC.

The chain couples TRBV20-1 to TRBJ2-7, with D perhaps TRBD1 (6 bases). This CDR3 is built from 11 residues. Germline V lookup: CDR1 DFQATT, CDR2 SNEGSKA (reference sequence). The V gene lost 6 bases and the J gene lost 4 bases, with 10 bases spanning the gap. CDR3 nucleotide sequence: TGCAGTGCCGGGACACAGTACGAGCAGTACTTC. This gives the protein CSAGTQYEQYF.

The chain has TRBV20-1 and TRBJ1-1, with D unclear. This CDR3 spans 13 amino acids. From germline, CDR1 is DFQATT and CDR2 SNEGSKA (reference sequence). The V end lost 6 bases, the J end lost 3 bases, and 14 bases lay between the germline ends. CDR3 in amino acids: CSALGWEDTEAFF. The CDR3 DNA sequence: TGCAGTGCCCTGGGGTGGGAGGACACTGAAGCTTTCTTT.

Details on this clonotype: A much larger clone differs by one base, so this may be a read error. The chain is built from TRBV7-9 and TRBJ1-4, with TRBD1 matching 11 bases. Germline CDR1 SEHNR, CDR2 FQNEAQ (reference sequence). This CDR3 contains 15 residues. Trimming took 5 bases from V and 9 from J; bases not matched to a gene: 8. As DNA, the CDR3 is TGTGCCAGCAGCGTGAGGACAGGGGGCGATAAAAAACTGTTTTTT. Amino acids: CASSVRTGGDKKLFF.

This chain links TRBV4-2 with TRBJ1-5; perhaps TRBD1 as D (5 bases). The CDR3 runs to 16 residues. Trimming stripped 5 bases from V and 2 bases from J, with 16 bases between. Per the germline V gene, CDR1 is LGHNA and CDR2 is YNFKEQ. The CDR3 spells CASSTRVGTGNQPQHF. Written as DNA, the CDR3 is TGTGCCAGCAGCACCCGTGTGGGGACGGGCAATCAGCCCCAGCATTTT.

The chain has TRBV6-5 and TRBJ1-6; 7 nucleotides agree with TRBD1. The CDR3 loop spans 16 amino acids. CDR1 and CDR2 (germline): MNHEY, SVGAGI. V was clipped by 6 bases and J by 2 bases; unmatched bases: 7. CDR3 sequence reads: CASSLTGPTYNSPLHF. The CDR3 DNA sequence: TGTGCCAGCAGCCTGACAGGGCCCACCTATAATTCACCCCTCCACTTT.

This clonotype was detected a few times. The rearrangement links TRBV6-1 to TRBJ1-4, with 10 bases fitting TRBD1. Germline loops: CDR1 MNHNS, CDR2 SASEGT. Germline trimming cut 5 bases from V and 6 bases from J; bases unmatched to any gene: 9. CDR3 length equals 16 residues. The CDR3 region is CASSPLTGTGDEKLFF. For the CDR3, the DNA is TGTGCCAGCAGTCCCCTCACCGGGACAGGGGATGAAAAACTGTTTTTT.